Given below is one TCR beta chain in context. Its recognized antigen is unknown. No much larger clone is present one base from it, and per-base qualities are unavailable. The library was obtained by 5' RACE. The reads were generated on an Illumina HiSeq 2500. A second PCR of about 7 to 12 cycles was performed with a sample-barcoded 5' primer and a J-beta primer mix. A template-switch 5' adaptor carrying 12 random nucleotides introduced a unique molecular identifier onto each TCR beta cDNA molecule. At least 2.5 million CDR3-containing paired-end reads were obtained from each sample. All of the RNA was converted into first-strand cDNA using the Mint cDNA synthesis kit, with a TRBC-specific oligonucleotide serving as the primer. Following uracil-DNA glycosylase treatment, a first 18-cycle PCR with universal primers M1SS and BC2_uni_R was performed on all cDNA. The paper's processing steps were these. For normalization, 1 million high-quality reads were randomly selected from each sample, with every read carrying a distinct molecular identifier. Reads with shared molecular identifiers were discarded instead of being binned into consensus sequences. CDR3 identification, clonotype clustering and error correction used MiTCR with a Q25 quality threshold and the strictest error-elimination algorithm. A nonparametric unseen species model using Euler transformation provided a lower-bound estimate of total TCR beta diversity. TCRdb reran the public reads through fastp at Q25 and MiXCR, keeping productive beta chains. Records with the same CDR3 protein are collapsed into one entry carrying the most frequent genes and DNA. The V and J calls follow TCRdb's processing rather than the paper's. The sample profile shows 630,000 or so distinct CDR3 sequences; around 32% of them were found once. Clones ranked in the top ten supply 15% of the sample.

This sample is part of a study of blood T cells in healthy people across ages (dated by TCRdb to the mid-2010s). For the wider study: In model experiments, template switching captured roughly one uniquely barcoded TCR beta cDNA molecule for every two T cells. The donors were divided into four age groups: young (average around 16 years), middle-aged (approximately 39), aged (roughly 60) and long-lived (about 90). To track age-related changes in TCR beta repertoire diversity, the study relied on deep sequencing normalized with unique cDNA molecular identifiers. The study analyzed two additional independent replicas of 1 million unique cDNA reads from the same blood draw for two donors, one aged 18 to 29 and one aged 80 or older. To avoid experimental bias, donors of different ages were distributed randomly across sequencing lanes.

Donors were roughly 40 systemically healthy Caucasian individuals from Russia aged roughly 6 to 90 years. Each donor gave roughly 9.5 milliliters of peripheral blood, collected into EDTA-treated Vacutainer tubes. Ficoll-Paque density-gradient centrifugation was used to isolate PBMCs, with at least 6.5 million per sample. Trizol reagent was used to extract total RNA from PBMCs, with at least 6 micrograms per sample. The percentages of naive CD45RAhigh/CD27high T cells were determined by flow cytometry on a PBMC aliquot from every donor. Results and caveats for the whole study, not just this receptor: Estimates of total diversity based on one million sequenced T cells were regarded as lower bounds and as underestimates. Observed TCR beta diversity correlated strongly with the percentage of naive T cells measured by flow cytometry. The CMV infection status of donors was not known, potentially confounding age-related changes in expanded clonotypes. As age increased, observed TCR beta diversity per million T cells dropped in a roughly linear way, and a significant reduction was already evident by age 40. Compared with the aged group, more naive CD4+ T cells, fewer expanded clones and increased TCR diversity were shown by the long-lived group, suggesting age selection. Bulk unsorted PBMC profiling prevented conclusive comparison of naive and antigen-experienced compartments.

The CDR3 sequence holds 11 residues, the cysteine and phenylalanine included. Of the read, only the CDR3 DNA is kept; its 33 bases are in frame from base 1. Germline trimming amounts to 8 bases on V and 9 bases on J, with 7 as the count of junction bases outside the gene matches. In the germline V gene, CDR1 corresponds to SQVTM and CDR2 to ANQGSEA. The receptor chain draws on TRBV29-1 and TRBJ2-1, with 7 middle bases fitting TRBD1. This sequence originates from a woman of 80 years or more in good health. Donor details come from another sample of the same person, matched by shared clones. Material: blood. The DNA is TGCAGCTGGACAGGTCACGTTGAGCAGTTCTTC. This codes for CSWTGHVEQFF.